The entry that follows covers one T cell receptor beta chain sequence. The data stem from a study of blood T cell repertoires in COVID-19. Study as a whole: PBMCs, B-cell-depleted T cells, or T cells were the source of the cDNA or gDNA that made up the material.

CDR1 is LGHNT, CDR2 FRNRAP, per germline. This CDR3 is 15 amino acids long. V lost 1 base, J lost 4 bases, and 10 bases lay in between. The repertoire was sequenced with immunoSEQ multiplex PCR; TCRdb's copy has only in-frame clones and lacks some. Of roughly 100,000 clones detected, about three quarters appear once; the ten largest clones hold roughly 6%. This receptor was obtained from a man older than 75 with acute or convalescent COVID-19. The sequenced material came from peripheral blood. This sequence joins TRBV12-5 and TRBJ2-2, with D possibly TRBD2 on 6 matching bases. CDR3 protein: CASGLGGAVTGELFF. The DNA of the CDR3 is TGTGCTAGTGGTTTGGGCGGGGCCGTCACCGGGGAGCTGTTTTTT.